The 20 T cell receptor beta chains below were found in one sample sequenced in a study of cytomegalovirus exposure and HLA in healthy donors. Some clones are missing from TCRdb's copy, which holds only in-frame ones; the method was immunoSEQ multiplex PCR. The sample records about 160,000 clones, roughly nine tenths being singletons. The sample consisted of PBMCs. The receptors come from a woman in her thirties in good health and CMV-seronegative.

This rearrangement joins TRBV30 to TRBJ2-7, with a possible D match to TRBD2 (6 bases). Trimming removed 4 bases from V and 6 bases from J, with 13 bases in between. CDR1 is GTSNPN and CDR2 is SVGIG in the germline V gene (reference sequence). The CDR3 is 12 amino acids. The chain's CDR3 is CAWNTRGFEQYF. The CDR3 DNA sequence: TGTGCCTGGAACACCCGGGGGTTCGAGCAGTACTTC.

This sequence joins TRBV2 and TRBJ2-7; 7 bases agree with TRBD1. The CDR3 length is 14 residues. Per the germline V gene, CDR1 is SNHLY and CDR2 is FYNNEI. V lost 4 bases, J lost 4 bases, and 7 bases stayed unmatched. The CDR3 DNA reads as TGTGCCAGCAGTGCGAGGACAGGAAAATACGAGCAGTACTTC. Translating gives CASSARTGKYEQYF.

The rearrangement uses TRBV5-1 and TRBJ1-2; D is undetermined. This CDR3 is built from 12 residues. CDR1 is SGHRS and CDR2 is YFSETQ in the germline V gene. Trimming stripped 0 bases from V and 4 bases from J, with 4 bases between. For the CDR3, the DNA is TGCGCCAGCAGCTTGGAGGGCTATGGCTACACCTTC. As protein: CASSLEGYGYTF.

CDR3: CATSRGRGPPEAFF. The CDR3 region has the DNA TGTGCCACCAGCAGAGGGAGGGGGCCCCCTGAAGCTTTCTTT. The chain uses TRBV15 and TRBJ1-1; TRBD1 matches at 7 bases. There are 14 residues in the CDR3. Per germline, CDR1 LNHNV and CDR2 YYDKDF (reference sequence). Losses at the gene ends were 1 base for V and 6 bases for J; bases not matched to a gene: 5. Drawing the rest from reference TRBV15 and TRBJ1-1, the complete variable domain is DAMVIQNPRYQVTQFGKPVTLSCSQTLNHNVMYWYQQKSSQAPKLLFHYYDKDFNNEADTPDNFQSRRPNTSFCFLDIRSPGLGDTAMYLCATSRGRGPPEAFFGQGTRLTVV.

V is TRBV5-1 and J is TRBJ1-5; D gene unclear. The CDR3 sequence is 13 residues long. Between the trimmed V and J ends, which lost 0 bases and 7 bases, there was a span of 8 bases. Germline V gene data show CDR1 as SGHRS and CDR2 as YFSETQ. This CDR3 reads CASSLVVGQPQHF. CDR3 bases: TGCGCCAGCAGCTTGGTAGTAGGGCAGCCCCAGCATTTT. Looking up the rest from reference TRBV5-1 and TRBJ1-5 gives the full variable domain: KAGVTQTPRYLIKTRGQQVTLSCSPISGHRSVSWYQQTPGQGLQFLFEYFSETQRNKGNFPGRFSGRQFSNSRSEMNVSTLELGDSALYLCASSLVVGQPQHFGDGTRLSIL.

The rearrangement joins TRBV7-2 to TRBJ1-5; D call uncertain. The germline V gene encodes CDR1 SGHTA and CDR2 FQGNSA. V lost 1 base and J 5 bases, leaving 6 bases between the germline ends. The CDR3 is made up of 13 amino acids. CDR3 in amino acids: CASSLDRDQPQHF. CDR3 nucleotide sequence: TGTGCCAGCAGCTTAGATAGAGATCAGCCCCAGCATTTT.

V usage is TRBV28 and J usage is TRBJ2-5; D might be TRBD2 (5 bases). Germline V gene sequence: CDR1 MDHEN, CDR2 SYDVKM. The CDR3 covers 16 residues. Trimming removed 5 bases from V and 2 bases from J, with 18 bases in between. In nucleotides, the CDR3 is TGTGCCAGCAGTACGGGAACAGACCAGCCTCAAGAGACCCAGTACTTC. Protein product: CASSTGTDQPQETQYF.

This clone appeared a few times. This rearrangement joins TRBV6-5 to TRBJ2-2; D perhaps matches TRBD2 (5 bases). This CDR3 comprises 16 residues. The V end lost 0 bases, the J end lost 6 bases, and 14 bases lay between the germline ends. Germline CDR1 is MNHEY and CDR2 is SVGAGI. CDR3 loop: CASSYSASLGSGELFF. CDR3 bases: TGTGCCAGCAGTTACTCAGCTAGCTTAGGGTCCGGGGAGCTGTTTTTT.

V is TRBV7-6 and J is TRBJ2-1; TRBD2 matches at 8 bases. J gave up 0 bases and V 1 base, and 8 bases lay outside the gene matches. Germline lookup yields CDR1 SGHVS and CDR2 FNYEAQ. The CDR3 is made up of 18 amino acids. The CDR3 is CASSLGGASGSSYNEQFF. The CDR3 region has the DNA TGTGCCAGCAGCTTAGGTGGGGCCAGCGGGAGCTCCTACAATGAGCAGTTCTTC.

This sequence joins TRBV9 and TRBJ2-3; TRBD2 aligns across 13 bases. The CDR3 is 18 residues long. With V trimmed by 1 base and J by 2 bases, 7 bases remained unmatched. Germline lookup yields CDR1 SGDLS and CDR2 YYNGEE. The DNA of the CDR3 is TGTGCCAGCAGCGTAACCCCTGGACTAGCGGGAGCCACAGATACGCAGTATTTT. Translated: CASSVTPGLAGATDTQYF.

The chain has TRBV5-1 and TRBJ1-5; D is possibly TRBD1 (5 bases). The CDR3 has 15 residues. Trimming took 4 bases from V and 5 from J, leaving 16 bases between them. Germline CDR1 is SGHRS and CDR2 is YFSETQ. CDR3: CASSLTGTVYQPQHF. CDR3 coding DNA: TGCGCCAGCAGCCTGACCGGGACGGTCTATCAGCCCCAGCATTTT.

This chain links TRBV6-1 with TRBJ1-2; D possibly corresponds to TRBD1 (6 bases). The CDR3 is 13 residues long. Per germline, CDR1 MNHNS and CDR2 SASEGT. V lost 4 bases, J lost 5 bases, and 11 bases lay in between. CDR3 in DNA: TGTGCCAGCAGTGGGGAGGGGGGTTATGGCTACACCTTC. Its translation: CASSGEGGYGYTF.

This clone has a count of ten or more. This chain uses TRBV4-1 with TRBJ1-6; 10 bases are shared with TRBD1. The germline gives CDR1 MGHRA, CDR2 YSYEKL. V shed 0 bases, J shed 10 bases, and the junction held 6 bases outside the gene matches. The CDR3 contains 16 residues. The CDR3 region is CASSQEGTGDSSPLHF. Written as DNA, the CDR3 is TGCGCCAGCAGCCAAGAAGGGACAGGGGATAGCTCACCCCTCCACTTT.

The V and J genes are TRBV10-2 and TRBJ2-1, with 12 bases that match TRBD2. Trimming cost V 7 bases and J 0 bases; bases outside gene matches: 10. The CDR3 length is 18 residues. CDR1 is WSHSY and CDR2 is SAAADI in the germline V gene. The CDR3 DNA reads as TGCGCCAGCACCCTTAGGGGGACTAGCGGGCGCTCCTACAATGAGCAGTTCTTC. Translation gives CASTLRGTSGRSYNEQFF.

This clone turned up a few times. The chain recombines TRBV28 with TRBJ2-7; TRBD1 aligns across 10 bases. Germline V CDR1 and CDR2: MDHEN, SYDVKM. The CDR3 extends over 15 amino acids. With V trimmed by 2 bases and J by 4 bases, 5 bases remained unmatched. CDR3 nucleotide sequence: TGTGCCAGCAGTTTAGCGGGACAGGGGACGTACGAGCAGTACTTC. Protein sequence: CASSLAGQGTYEQYF.

The V and J genes are TRBV4-3 and TRBJ2-2; the match to TRBD2 covers 9 bases. The CDR3 is 19 residues long. J lost 3 bases, V lost 0 bases, and 11 bases had no gene match. Germline loops: CDR1 LGHNA, CDR2 YSLEER. CDR3 DNA sequence: TGCGCCAGCAGCCAAGACCCGGTGCCACTAGCGGGTTACACCGGGGAGCTGTTTTTT. It encodes CASSQDPVPLAGYTGELFF.

The V call is TRBV6-8, the J call TRBJ2-7, with 11 nucleotides matching TRBD1. V lost 6 bases, J lost 3 bases, and 7 bases stayed unmatched. Germline values: CDR1 MNHGY, CDR2 SAAAGT. The length of the CDR3 is 15 residues. CDR3 DNA: TGTGCCAGCAGCCGACGGGGACAGGGGGTCTACGAGCAGTACTTC. This translates into CASSRRGQGVYEQYF.

The sample holds one count of this clone. The CDR3 DNA follows: TGCGCCAGCAGCTTGGGCCCAACCGTTGGGGAGCTGTTTTTT. This sequence encodes CASSLGPTVGELFF. V is TRBV5-1 and J is TRBJ2-2, with D unresolved. Germline assignment: CDR1 SGHRS and CDR2 YFSETQ. V lost 0 bases, J lost 8 bases, and 11 bases lay in between. There are 14 residues in the CDR3.

Written as DNA, the CDR3 is TGTGCCAGCAGTTTATTTATCGACAGGGGGCTTCGGGGCTACACCTTC. This codes for CASSLFIDRGLRGYTF. The chain carries TRBV28 and TRBJ1-2; TRBD1 agrees at 10 bases. The V and J ends lost 1 base and 8 bases, in that order; junction bases with no gene match: 10. In germline, CDR1 is MDHEN, CDR2 SYDVKM. The CDR3 extends over 16 amino acids.

This clone was seen a single time. This chain links TRBV9 with TRBJ2-7, with 7 nucleotides matching TRBD1. With 4 bases clipped from V and 5 bases from J, the junction kept 15 bases outside the gene matches. Per germline, CDR1 SGDLS and CDR2 YYNGEE. The CDR3 runs to 16 residues. CDR3: CASSSVSGTEPHEQYF. CDR3 sequence (DNA): TGTGCCAGCAGCTCAGTATCCGGGACAGAACCCCACGAGCAGTACTTC. Drawing the rest from reference TRBV9 and TRBJ2-7, the complete variable domain is DSGVTQTPKHLITATGQRVTLRCSPRSGDLSVYWYQQSLDQGLQFLIQYYNGEERAKGNILERFSAQQFPDLHSELNLSSLELGDSALYFCASSSVSGTEPHEQYFGPGTRLTVT.